Described below is a single T cell receptor beta chain sequence and its context. The antigen is undetermined. Germline CDR1 is SGHDT and CDR2 is YYEEEE. This CDR3 is 16 amino acids long. Trimming took 3 bases from V and 3 from J; bases not matched to a gene: 11. The data belong to a study of cytomegalovirus exposure and HLA in healthy donors. 60 Vbeta and 13 Jbeta primers were used in PCR. The repertoire was sequenced with immunoSEQ multiplex PCR; TCRdb's copy has only in-frame clones and lacks some. The data show roughly 54,000 clones, 70% to 80% seen once. General observations from the study: In an earlier analysis, most TCR beta V segments were productive about 87% or about 30% of the time.

The clonotype was recovered from an older woman in good health and CMV-seropositive. The chain recombines TRBV5-6 with TRBJ1-2; 7 positions agree with TRBD1. The sequencing sample was made of PBMCs. As DNA, the CDR3 is TGTGCCAGCAGCTCCATTCTAACAGGGGTGGACTATGGCTACACCTTC. It translates to CASSSILTGVDYGYTF.